One sample yielded the 8 T cell receptor beta chains listed below, sequenced in a study of blood T cell repertoires in COVID-19. Only in-frame clones appear in the TCRdb table, and some are missing; sequencing was by immunoSEQ multiplex PCR. The profile shows some 240,000 clones, more than 75% of them singletons. Sequences were obtained from peripheral blood. These receptors were taken from a human donor in a cohort sampled during active COVID-19.

The chain combines TRBV6-6 with TRBJ2-5; D perhaps matches TRBD1 (5 bases). Trimming removed 2 bases at V and 5 bases at J, with 15 bases between. There are 15 residues in the CDR3. CDR1 and CDR2 from the germline V gene are MNHNY and SVGAGI (reference sequence). The CDR3 spells CASSYPPRTTETQYF. The CDR3 DNA sequence: TGTGCCAGCAGTTACCCCCCTCGGACAACGGAGACCCAGTACTTC.

This chain joins TRBV5-6 and TRBJ1-1; D is ambiguous. CDR1 SGHDT and CDR2 YYEEEE come from the germline V gene. CDR3 length: 13 amino acids. The V end was cut by 0 bases, the J end by 3 bases, with 6 bases between. The CDR3 loop reads CASSLERYTEAFF. In nucleotides, the CDR3 is TGTGCCAGCAGCTTGGAACGGTACACTGAAGCTTTCTTT.

The genes are TRBV28 and TRBJ2-3, with TRBD2 matching 14 bases. The CDR3 runs to 18 residues. Trimming took 1 base from V and 7 from J; bases not matched to a gene: 10. Germline lookup yields CDR1 MDHEN and CDR2 SYDVKM. Written as DNA, the CDR3 is TGTGCCAGCAGTTTATTGCTGACTAGCGGGGGGGCCGGGCATACGCAGTATTTT. Amino acids: CASSLLLTSGGAGHTQYF. The complete variable domain, with remaining parts taken from reference TRBV28 and TRBJ2-3, reads DVKVTQSSRYLVKRTGEKVFLECVQDMDHENMFWYRQDPGLGLRLIYFSYDVKMKEKGDIPEGYSVSREKKERFSLILESASTNQTSMYLCASSLLLTSGGAGHTQYFGPGTRLTVL.

This clone showed up many times. This chain links TRBV28 with TRBJ1-5, with D possibly TRBD1 on 5 matching bases. V dropped 3 bases and J dropped 6 bases, with 12 bases sitting between them. This CDR3 comprises 14 residues. The germline CDR1 and CDR2 sequences are MDHEN and SYDVKM. The CDR3, as DNA: TGTGCCAGCAGTTTGGGGGGGTCCCTTCAGCCCCAGCATTTT. Amino acid sequence: CASSLGGSLQPQHF.

The J gene is TRBJ2-2, the V gene TRBV10-3; TRBD2 matches at 15 bases. The CDR3 is made up of 15 amino acids. V lost 6 bases, J lost 9 bases, and 5 bases stayed unmatched. Germline V gives CDR1 ENHRY, CDR2 SYGVKD. CDR3 in amino acids: CAISLGLAGGRELFF. In DNA, the CDR3 is TGTGCCATCAGCCTGGGACTAGCGGGGGGCAGGGAGCTGTTTTTT.

J is TRBJ1-6 and V is TRBV5-1; D may be TRBD1 (5 bases). V gave up 0 bases and J gave up 9 bases, with 10 bases separating them. Germline CDR1 SGHRS, CDR2 YFSETQ. There are 14 residues in the CDR3. The chain's CDR3 is CASSLGDFGSPLHF. In DNA, the CDR3 is TGCGCCAGCAGCTTGGGGGACTTTGGTTCACCCCTCCACTTT.

This clone has a single count. J is TRBJ2-7 and V is TRBV6-5; D unresolved. The germline V gene encodes CDR1 MNHEY and CDR2 SVGAGI. The CDR3 length is 15 residues. With 6 bases removed from V and 4 bases from J, the gap between germline ends came to 19 bases. The CDR3 nucleotides are TGTGCCAGCAGAGGTTTGAGGTCCCAACAATACGAGCAGTACTTC. Its translation is CASRGLRSQQYEQYF.

V is TRBV15 and J is TRBJ1-6, with a possible D match to TRBD1 (6 bases). Germline V gives CDR1 LNHNV, CDR2 YYDKDF (reference sequence). With 4 bases removed from V and 9 bases from J, the gap between germline ends came to 13 bases. The CDR3 spans 14 residues. CDR3 residues: CATSNRVSGSPLHF. The CDR3 region has the DNA TGTGCCACCAGCAACAGGGTTTCGGGTTCACCCCTCCACTTT.